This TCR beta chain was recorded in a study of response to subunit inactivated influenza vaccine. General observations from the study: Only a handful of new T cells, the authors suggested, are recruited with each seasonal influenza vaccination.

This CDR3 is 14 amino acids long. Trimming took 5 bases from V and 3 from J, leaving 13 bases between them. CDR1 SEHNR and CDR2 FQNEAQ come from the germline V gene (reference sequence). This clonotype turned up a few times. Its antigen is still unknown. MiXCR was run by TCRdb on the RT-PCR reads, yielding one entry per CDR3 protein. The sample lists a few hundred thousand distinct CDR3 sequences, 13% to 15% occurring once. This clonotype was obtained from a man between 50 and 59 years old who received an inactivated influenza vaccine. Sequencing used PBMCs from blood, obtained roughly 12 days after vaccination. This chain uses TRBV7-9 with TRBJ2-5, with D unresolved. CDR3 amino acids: CASSPSSGEETQYF. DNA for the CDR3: TGTGCCAGCAGCCCTTCATCGGGCGAAGAGACCCAGTACTTC.